The present T cell receptor (beta chain) was sequenced within a study of T cells in women clearing cervical HPV infection. On this clone itself: The read ends 3 residues early relative to the CDR3; the germline J gene fills the gap.

V was pared by 2 bases and J by 2 bases, with 10 bases between. This CDR3 has 14 amino acids. CDR1 is MNHEY and CDR2 is SVGEGT in the germline V gene. TCRdb's copy holds only in-frame clones and misses some; the assay was immunoSEQ multiplex PCR. Its table lists under 45,000 clones. This chain connects TRBV6-2 or TRBV6-3 to TRBJ2-7; possible D gene TRBD1, 6 bases. The TCR was taken from a woman between 18 and 69 years old with a cervical HPV16 infection that either progressed to CIN3+ or cleared (not recorded which). Sequences were obtained from blood buffy coat. Incomplete CDR3 DNA: TGTGCCAGCAGTTACACGGACAGACCCTACGAG. Protein sequence: CASSYTDRPYE. In full, the CDR3 is CASSYTDRPYEQYF.